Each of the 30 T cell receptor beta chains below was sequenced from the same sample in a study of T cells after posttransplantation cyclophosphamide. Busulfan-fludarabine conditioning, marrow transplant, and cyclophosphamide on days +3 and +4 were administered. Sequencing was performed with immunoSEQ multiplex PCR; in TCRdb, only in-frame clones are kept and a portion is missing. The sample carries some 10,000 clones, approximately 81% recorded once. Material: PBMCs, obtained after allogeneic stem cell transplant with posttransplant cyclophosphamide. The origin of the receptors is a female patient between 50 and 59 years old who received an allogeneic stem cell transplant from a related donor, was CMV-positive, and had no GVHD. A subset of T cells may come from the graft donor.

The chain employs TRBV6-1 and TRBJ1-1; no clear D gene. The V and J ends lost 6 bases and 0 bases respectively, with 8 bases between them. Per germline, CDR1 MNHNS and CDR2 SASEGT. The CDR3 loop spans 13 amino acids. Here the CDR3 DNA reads TGTGCCAGCAGAGACACGATGAACACTGAAGCTTTCTTT. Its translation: CASRDTMNTEAFF.

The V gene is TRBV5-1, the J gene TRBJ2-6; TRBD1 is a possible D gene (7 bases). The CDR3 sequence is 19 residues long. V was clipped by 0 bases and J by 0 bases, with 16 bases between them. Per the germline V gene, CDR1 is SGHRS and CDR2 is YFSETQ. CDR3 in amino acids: CASSLVSAGGGSGANVLTF. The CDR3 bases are TGCGCCAGCAGCTTGGTGAGTGCAGGGGGAGGCTCTGGGGCCAACGTCCTGACTTTC.

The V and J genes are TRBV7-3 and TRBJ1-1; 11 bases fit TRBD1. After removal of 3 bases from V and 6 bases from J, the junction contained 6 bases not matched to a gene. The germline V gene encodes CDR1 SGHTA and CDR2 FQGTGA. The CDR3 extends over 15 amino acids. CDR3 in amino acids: CASSFGTGGAAEAFF. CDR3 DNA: TGTGCCAGCAGCTTTGGGACAGGGGGGGCCGCTGAAGCTTTCTTT.

In nucleotides, the CDR3 is TGTGCCAGCAGCTTAAGCGGGGGTCTTATTAAGACCCAGTACTTC. Protein: CASSLSGGLIKTQYF. This chain uses TRBV7-3 with TRBJ2-5; 7 bases fit TRBD2. J was trimmed by 6 bases and V by 1 base; bases with no gene match: 8. The CDR3 loop spans 15 amino acids. Germline-derived CDR1 and CDR2 are SGHTA and FQGTGA.

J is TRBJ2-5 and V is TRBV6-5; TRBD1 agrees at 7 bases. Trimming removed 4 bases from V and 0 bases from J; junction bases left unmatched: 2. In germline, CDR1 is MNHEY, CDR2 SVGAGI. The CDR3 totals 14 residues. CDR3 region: CASSFRGYQETQYF. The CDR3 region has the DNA TGTGCCAGCAGTTTCAGGGGGTACCAAGAGACCCAGTACTTC.

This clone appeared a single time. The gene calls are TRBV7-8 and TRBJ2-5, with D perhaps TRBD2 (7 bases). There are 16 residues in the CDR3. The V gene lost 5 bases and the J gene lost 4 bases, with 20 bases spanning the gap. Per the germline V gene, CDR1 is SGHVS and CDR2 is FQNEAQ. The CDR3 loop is CASSPIPGGPRETQYF. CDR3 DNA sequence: TGTGCCAGCAGCCCCATCCCCGGGGGGCCAAGAGAGACCCAGTACTTC.

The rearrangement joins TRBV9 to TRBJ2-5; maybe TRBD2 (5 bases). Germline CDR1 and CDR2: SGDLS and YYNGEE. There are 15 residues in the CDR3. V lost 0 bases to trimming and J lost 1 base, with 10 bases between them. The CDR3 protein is CASSVGASLQETQYF. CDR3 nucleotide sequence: TGTGCCAGCAGCGTAGGAGCTAGCCTCCAAGAGACCCAGTACTTC.

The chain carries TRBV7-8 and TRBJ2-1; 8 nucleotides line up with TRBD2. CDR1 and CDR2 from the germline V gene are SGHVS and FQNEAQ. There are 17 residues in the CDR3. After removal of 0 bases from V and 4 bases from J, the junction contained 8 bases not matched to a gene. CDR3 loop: CASSLALIGGDYNEQFF. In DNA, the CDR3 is TGTGCCAGCAGCTTAGCGCTGATCGGGGGGGATTACAATGAGCAGTTCTTC.

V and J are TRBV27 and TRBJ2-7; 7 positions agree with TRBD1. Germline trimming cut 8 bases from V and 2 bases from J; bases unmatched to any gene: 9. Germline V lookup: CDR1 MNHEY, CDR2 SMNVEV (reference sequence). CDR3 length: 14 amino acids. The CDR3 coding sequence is TGTGCCAGCGCGCAACAGGGGCTCCCCTACGAGCAGTACTTC. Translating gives CASAQQGLPYEQYF.

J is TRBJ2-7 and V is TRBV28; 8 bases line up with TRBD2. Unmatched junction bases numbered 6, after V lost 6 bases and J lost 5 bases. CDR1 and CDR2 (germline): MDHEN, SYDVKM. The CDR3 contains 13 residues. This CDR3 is CASSSPGGHEQYF. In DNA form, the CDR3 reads TGTGCCAGCAGCTCGCCGGGGGGGCACGAGCAGTACTTC. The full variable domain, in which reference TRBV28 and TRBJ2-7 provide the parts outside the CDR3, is DVKVTQSSRYLVKRTGEKVFLECVQDMDHENMFWYRQDPGLGLRLIYFSYDVKMKEKGDIPEGYSVSREKKERFSLILESASTNQTSMYLCASSSPGGHEQYFGPGTRLTVT.

In DNA, the CDR3 is TGTGCCAGTAGTCCCAGGGTTCCCGCCTACAATGAGCAGTTCTTC. Residues: CASSPRVPAYNEQFF. The chain couples TRBV19 to TRBJ2-1; TRBD1 is a possible D gene (5 bases). Germline V gene data show CDR1 as LNHDA and CDR2 as SQIVND (reference sequence). The CDR3 sequence is 15 residues long. The V end lost 5 bases, the J end lost 2 bases, and 13 bases lay between the germline ends.

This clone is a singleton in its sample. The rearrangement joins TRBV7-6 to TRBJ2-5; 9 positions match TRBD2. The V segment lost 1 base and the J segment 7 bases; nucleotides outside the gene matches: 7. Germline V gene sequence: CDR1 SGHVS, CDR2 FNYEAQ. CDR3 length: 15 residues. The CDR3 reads CASSLGLAGSGTQYF. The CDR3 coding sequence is TGTGCCAGCAGCTTAGGGCTAGCGGGGTCGGGGACCCAGTACTTC.

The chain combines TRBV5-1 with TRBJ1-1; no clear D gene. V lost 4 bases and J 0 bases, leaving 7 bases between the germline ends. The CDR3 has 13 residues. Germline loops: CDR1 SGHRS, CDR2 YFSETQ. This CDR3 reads CASSPGVNTEAFF. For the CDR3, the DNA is TGCGCCAGCAGCCCCGGGGTGAACACTGAAGCTTTCTTT.

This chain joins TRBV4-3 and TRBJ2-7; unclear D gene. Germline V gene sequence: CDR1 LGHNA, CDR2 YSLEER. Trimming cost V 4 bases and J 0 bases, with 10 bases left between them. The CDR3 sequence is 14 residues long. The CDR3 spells CASSPGGSSYEQYF. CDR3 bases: TGCGCCAGCAGCCCTGGCGGCAGCTCCTACGAGCAGTACTTC.

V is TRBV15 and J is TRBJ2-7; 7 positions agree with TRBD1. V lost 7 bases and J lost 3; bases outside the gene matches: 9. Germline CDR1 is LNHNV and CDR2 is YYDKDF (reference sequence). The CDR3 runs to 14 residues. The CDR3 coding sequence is TGTGCCACCAAGCTGACCTCAGGGGGCTACGAGCAGTACTTC. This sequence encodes CATKLTSGGYEQYF.

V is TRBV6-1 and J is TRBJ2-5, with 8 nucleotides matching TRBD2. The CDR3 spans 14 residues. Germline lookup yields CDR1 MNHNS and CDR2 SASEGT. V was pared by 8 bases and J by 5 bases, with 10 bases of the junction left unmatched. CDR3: CASYRREGRETQYF. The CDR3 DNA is TGTGCCAGCTATCGTCGGGAGGGAAGGGAGACCCAGTACTTC.

This CDR3 reads CASSSQGFGQPQHF. In nucleotides, the CDR3 is TGTGCCAGCAGCTCACAGGGGTTTGGACAGCCCCAGCATTTT. The chain has TRBV7-2 and TRBJ1-5; TRBD1 agrees at 7 bases. The trim removed 4 bases at V and 7 bases at J, leaving 7 bases unmatched. This CDR3 contains 14 residues. The germline CDR1 and CDR2 sequences are SGHTA and FQGNSA.

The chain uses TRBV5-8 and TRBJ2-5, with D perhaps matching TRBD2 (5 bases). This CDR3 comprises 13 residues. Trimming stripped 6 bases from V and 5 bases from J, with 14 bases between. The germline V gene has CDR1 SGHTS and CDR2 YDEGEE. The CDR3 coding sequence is TGTGCCAGCACTCTACACGGCGGGGAGACCCAGTACTTC. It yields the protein CASTLHGGETQYF.

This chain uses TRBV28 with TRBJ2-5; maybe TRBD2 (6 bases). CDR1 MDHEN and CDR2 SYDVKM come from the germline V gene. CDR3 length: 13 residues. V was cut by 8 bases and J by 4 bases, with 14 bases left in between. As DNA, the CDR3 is TGTGCCAGCCAGCACCGGGGGAGAGAGACCCAGTACTTC. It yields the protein CASQHRGRETQYF.

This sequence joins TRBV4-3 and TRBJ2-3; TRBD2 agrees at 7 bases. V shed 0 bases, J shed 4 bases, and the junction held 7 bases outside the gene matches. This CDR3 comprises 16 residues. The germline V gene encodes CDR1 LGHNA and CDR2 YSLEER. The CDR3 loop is CASSQEFRGGPDTQYF. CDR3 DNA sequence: TGCGCCAGCAGCCAAGAGTTTCGGGGAGGGCCAGATACGCAGTATTTT.

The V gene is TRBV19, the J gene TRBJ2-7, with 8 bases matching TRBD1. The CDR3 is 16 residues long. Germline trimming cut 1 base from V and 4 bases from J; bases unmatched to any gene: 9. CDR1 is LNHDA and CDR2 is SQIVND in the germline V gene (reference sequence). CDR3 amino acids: CASSIGGAGGLYEQYF. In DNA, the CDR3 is TGTGCCAGTAGTATAGGGGGGGCAGGGGGCCTTTACGAGCAGTACTTC.

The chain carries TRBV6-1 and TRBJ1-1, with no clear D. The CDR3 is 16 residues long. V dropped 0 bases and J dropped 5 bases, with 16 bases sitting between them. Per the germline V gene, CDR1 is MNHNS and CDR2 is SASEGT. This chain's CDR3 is CASSEASWRGGTEAFF. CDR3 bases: TGTGCCAGCAGTGAAGCGTCTTGGCGGGGAGGTACTGAAGCTTTCTTT.

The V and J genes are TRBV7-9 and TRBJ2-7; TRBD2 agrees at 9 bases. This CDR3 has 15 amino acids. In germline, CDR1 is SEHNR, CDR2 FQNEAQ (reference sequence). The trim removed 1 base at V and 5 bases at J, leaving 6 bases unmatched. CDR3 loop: CASSLGGGVTNEQYF. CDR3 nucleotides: TGTGCCAGCAGCTTAGGCGGGGGGGTTACCAACGAGCAGTACTTC.

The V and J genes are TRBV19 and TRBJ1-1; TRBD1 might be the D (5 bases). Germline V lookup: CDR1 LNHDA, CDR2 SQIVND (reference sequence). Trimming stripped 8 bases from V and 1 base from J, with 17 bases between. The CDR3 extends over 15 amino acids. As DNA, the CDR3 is TGTGCCAGTGCCCAGGGATGGGGGGAGAACACTGAAGCTTTCTTT. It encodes CASAQGWGENTEAFF.

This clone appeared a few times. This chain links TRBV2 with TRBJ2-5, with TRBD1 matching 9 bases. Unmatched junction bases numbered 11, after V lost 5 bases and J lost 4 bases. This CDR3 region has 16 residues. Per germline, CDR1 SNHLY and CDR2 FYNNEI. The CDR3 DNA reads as TGTGCCAGCAGTCCCGGGACAGGGTTTTTGGGAGAGACCCAGTACTTC. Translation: CASSPGTGFLGETQYF. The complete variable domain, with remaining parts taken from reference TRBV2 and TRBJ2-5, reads EPEVTQTPSHQVTQMGQEVILRCVPISNHLYFYWYRQILGQKVEFLVSFYNNEISEKSEIFDDQFSVERPDGSNFTLKIRSTKLEDSAMYFCASSPGTGFLGETQYFGPGTRLLVL.

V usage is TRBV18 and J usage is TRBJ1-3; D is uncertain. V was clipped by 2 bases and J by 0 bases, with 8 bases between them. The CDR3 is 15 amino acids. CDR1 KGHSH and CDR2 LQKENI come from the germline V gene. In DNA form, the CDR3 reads TGTGCCAGCTCACCAAGCGGAGACTCTGGAAACACCATATATTTT. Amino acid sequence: CASSPSGDSGNTIYF.

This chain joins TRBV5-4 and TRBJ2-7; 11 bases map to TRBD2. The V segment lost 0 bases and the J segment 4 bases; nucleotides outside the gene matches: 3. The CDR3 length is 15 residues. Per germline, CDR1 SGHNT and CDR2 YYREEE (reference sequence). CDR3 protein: CASSLGLAGGYEQYF. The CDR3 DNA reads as TGTGCCAGCAGCTTGGGGCTAGCGGGGGGTTACGAGCAGTACTTC.

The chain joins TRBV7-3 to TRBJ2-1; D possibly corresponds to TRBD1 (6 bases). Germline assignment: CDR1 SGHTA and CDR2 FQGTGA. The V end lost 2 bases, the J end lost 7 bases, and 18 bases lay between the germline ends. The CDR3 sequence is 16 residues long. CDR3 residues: CASSLASGGPINEQFF. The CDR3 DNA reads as TGTGCCAGCAGCTTAGCCTCTGGGGGCCCGATTAATGAGCAGTTCTTC.

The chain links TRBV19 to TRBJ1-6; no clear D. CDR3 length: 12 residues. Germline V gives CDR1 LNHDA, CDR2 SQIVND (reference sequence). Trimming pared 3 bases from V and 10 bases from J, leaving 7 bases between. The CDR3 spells CASSISGSPLHF. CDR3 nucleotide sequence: TGTGCCAGTAGTATCTCCGGGTCACCCCTCCACTTT.

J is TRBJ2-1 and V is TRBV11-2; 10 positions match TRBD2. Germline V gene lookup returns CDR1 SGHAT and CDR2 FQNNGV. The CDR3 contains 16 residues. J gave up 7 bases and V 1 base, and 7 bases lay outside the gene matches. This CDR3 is CASSLGVLAGVNEQFF. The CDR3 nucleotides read TGTGCCAGCAGCTTAGGGGTCCTAGCGGGGGTAAATGAGCAGTTCTTC. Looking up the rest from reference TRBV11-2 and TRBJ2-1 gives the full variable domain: EAGVAQSPRYKIIEKRQSVAFWCNPISGHATLYWYQQILGQGPKLLIQFQNNGVVDDSQLPKDRFSAERLKGVDSTLKIQPAKLEDSAVYLCASSLGVLAGVNEQFFGPGTRLTVL.